These 9 T cell receptor beta chains were sequenced from one sample in a study of blood T cell repertoires in COVID-19. TCRdb's copy holds only in-frame clones and misses some; the assay was immunoSEQ multiplex PCR. The sample holds roughly 300,000 clones, around 84% seen once. Sequenced material: PBMCs or T cells enriched from blood (not recorded which). Source of these receptors: a woman aged 18-35 years who had recovered from COVID-19.

This clone has just one count. This specimen includes other DNA sequences encoding the same CDR3. The chain links TRBV5-1 to TRBJ1-4; tentatively, D is TRBD1 (5 bases). Germline loops: CDR1 SGHRS, CDR2 YFSETQ. This CDR3 contains 13 residues. The ends were cut back, 1 base at V and 6 bases at J, with 7 bases in the middle. The CDR3 DNA is TGCGCCAGCAGCTTGTCGGGGGATGAAAAACTGTTTTTT. Residues: CASSLSGDEKLFF.

To note about this clone: At the DNA level, this CDR3 is encoded by other sequences in the same sample as well. This chain links TRBV19 with TRBJ1-1; D is unresolved. V lost 3 bases to trimming and J lost 1 base, with 6 bases between them. CDR1 LNHDA and CDR2 SQIVND come from the germline V gene (reference sequence). The CDR3 runs 13 residues. The CDR3: CASSISGNTEAFF. CDR3 nucleotides: TGTGCCAGTAGTATTTCCGGGAACACTGAAGCTTTCTTT.

The CDR3 loop is CASSVTDQETQYF. CDR3 in DNA: TGTGCCAGTAGTGTGACAGACCAAGAGACCCAGTACTTC. The V and J genes are TRBV19 and TRBJ2-5, with D perhaps matching TRBD1 (5 bases). The CDR3 is 13 residues long. The germline gives CDR1 LNHDA, CDR2 SQIVND (reference sequence). Trimming cost V 5 bases and J 0 bases, with 7 bases left between them.

J is TRBJ1-3 and V is TRBV4-1; D not certain. The CDR3 extends over 18 amino acids. Germline loops: CDR1 MGHRA, CDR2 YSYEKL. Trimming cost V 1 base and J 2 bases, with 18 bases left between them. The DNA of the CDR3 is TGCGCCAGCAGCCAAGGGTTCTATAACTTGCTGGCTGGAAACACCATATATTTT. Its translation is CASSQGFYNLLAGNTIYF.

The DNA for the CDR3 is TGCGCCAGCAGCTTGGACTTCGACAATGAGCAGTTCTTC. Its protein product is CASSLDFDNEQFF. The chain couples TRBV5-1 to TRBJ2-1; D call uncertain. The germline gives CDR1 SGHRS, CDR2 YFSETQ. V dropped 0 bases and J dropped 5 bases, with 6 bases sitting between them. This CDR3 has 13 amino acids.

J is TRBJ1-1 and V is TRBV28; D not resolved. The V gene lost 2 bases and the J gene lost 6 bases, with 13 bases spanning the gap. Germline CDR1 and CDR2: MDHEN and SYDVKM. The CDR3 runs 14 residues. In nucleotides, the CDR3 is TGTGCCAGCAGTTTAACGTCGAAGAGCGCTGAAGCTTTCTTT. Protein: CASSLTSKSAEAFF.

This clone was found once. The chain has TRBV2 and TRBJ1-6, with 12 nucleotides matching TRBD1. V lost 5 bases, J lost 11 bases, and 7 bases stayed unmatched. The CDR3 totals 15 residues. The germline gives CDR1 SNHLY, CDR2 FYNNEI. The chain's CDR3 is CASSRDRGLSTPLHF. CDR3 nucleotide sequence: TGTGCCAGCAGTAGGGACAGGGGGCTTTCGACACCCCTCCACTTT. Full variable domain (outside the CDR3, taken from reference TRBV2 and TRBJ1-6): EPEVTQTPSHQVTQMGQEVILRCVPISNHLYFYWYRQILGQKVEFLVSFYNNEISEKSEIFDDQFSVERPDGSNFTLKIRSTKLEDSAMYFCASSRDRGLSTPLHFGNGTRLTVT.

The gene calls are TRBV28 and TRBJ1-6; D possibly corresponds to TRBD1 (6 bases). The germline gives CDR1 MDHEN, CDR2 SYDVKM. The germline V and J ends were trimmed by 6 bases and 8 bases, with 8 bases remaining between them. CDR3 length: 12 residues. CDR3 sequence: CASRKGDSPLHF. As DNA, the CDR3 is TGTGCCAGCAGGAAGGGGGATTCACCCCTCCACTTT.

This clone appeared a few times. This sequence joins TRBV7-3 and TRBJ2-1; TRBD1 matches 8 bases. V shed 4 bases and J 16 bases; nucleotides not matched to a gene: 15. There are 14 residues in the CDR3. The germline V gene has CDR1 SGHTA and CDR2 FQGTGA. The CDR3 here is CASSSTAGGGLRFF. In DNA, the CDR3 is TGTGCCAGCAGCTCCACCGCAGGGGGCGGGTTAAGATTCTTC.